This T cell receptor (beta chain) was observed in a study of blood T cell repertoires in COVID-19. The wider study: Sample material is recorded as cDNA or gDNA derived from T cells, B-cell-depleted T cells, or PBMCs.

The J segment lost 5 bases and the V segment lost 3 bases, leaving 10 bases of the junction unmatched. The V gene's germline CDR1 is LNHDA and CDR2 SQIVND (reference sequence). The CDR3 is 16 amino acids. As processed by the authors: Cell counts per sample came from amplifying reference gene primers. The table came from immunoSEQ multiplex PCR; TCRdb's copy has only in-frame clones and leaves some out. The V and J calls and clone size come from that table; D and trimming were worked out from the DNA. The sample holds a few hundred thousand clones; roughly nine tenths are singletons and the top ten take 6.2%.

The sequenced material came from peripheral blood. The chain is built from TRBV19 and TRBJ2-5; 9 bases align to TRBD1. The TCR was taken from a man in his fifties or sixties with acute or convalescent COVID-19. The CDR3, as DNA: TGTGCCAGTAGTATCCCTGTCGGACAGGGGCGGGAGACCCAGTACTTC. It yields the protein CASSIPVGQGRETQYF.